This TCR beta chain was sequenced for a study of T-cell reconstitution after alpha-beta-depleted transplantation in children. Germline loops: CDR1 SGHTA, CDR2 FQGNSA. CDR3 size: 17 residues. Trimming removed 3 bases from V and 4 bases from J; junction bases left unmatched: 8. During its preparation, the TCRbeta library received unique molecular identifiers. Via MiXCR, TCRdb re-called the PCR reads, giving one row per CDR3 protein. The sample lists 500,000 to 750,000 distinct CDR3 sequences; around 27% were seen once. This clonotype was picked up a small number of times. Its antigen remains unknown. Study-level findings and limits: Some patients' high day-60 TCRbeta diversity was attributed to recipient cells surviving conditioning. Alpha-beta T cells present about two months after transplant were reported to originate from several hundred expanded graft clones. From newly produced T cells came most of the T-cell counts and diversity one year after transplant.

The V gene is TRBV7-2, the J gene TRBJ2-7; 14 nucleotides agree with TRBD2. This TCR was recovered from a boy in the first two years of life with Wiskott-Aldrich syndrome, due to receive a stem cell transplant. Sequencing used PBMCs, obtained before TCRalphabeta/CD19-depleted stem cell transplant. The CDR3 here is CASSFLPTSGREYEQYF. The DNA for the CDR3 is TGTGCCAGCAGCTTCCTCCCGACTAGCGGGAGGGAATACGAGCAGTACTTC.